This T cell receptor beta chain was identified during a study of blood T cell repertoires in COVID-19. Turning to the study itself: T cells, B-cell-depleted T cells, or PBMCs provided the cDNA or gDNA that served as material.

Sequencing used immunoSEQ multiplex PCR; TCRdb keeps in-frame clones, though not all of them. The table shows approximately 170,000 clones, with 86% occurring only once. The length of the CDR3 is 19 residues. CDR1 and CDR2 from the germline V gene are SGHAT and FQNNGV. V lost 6 bases, J lost 0 bases, and 24 bases lay in between. The clonotype comes from a woman in her 70s with acute or convalescent COVID-19. Sample: peripheral blood. The V and J genes are TRBV11-2 and TRBJ1-5, with D possibly matching TRBD1 (6 bases). For the CDR3, the DNA is TGTGCCAGCAGGCTTCACGGACAGAGCCCCACCACTAGCAATCAGCCCCAGCATTTT. This codes for CASRLHGQSPTTSNQPQHF.